A single sample is the source of the 27 T cell receptor beta chains below, sequenced in a study of human T cells and chemical hapten exposure (dated by TCRdb to about 2021). Explained via the paper, the time point label denotes: pre-sensitization, week 0. Sample treatment or condition, as interpreted from the label and publication: therapeutic diphenylcyclopropenone sensitization with weekly scalp DPC. Preparation of the library involved RACE. Instrument used: NextSeq 500. TCRdb cleaned the public reads at Q25 with fastp, built clones with MiXCR and kept in-frame beta chains. CDR3 protein duplicates are merged, each entry listing the most common genes and DNA. This sample comprises roughly 100,000 distinct CDR3 sequences, 9.5% to 14% of them detected only once. Of the sample, around 3.1% falls within the top ten clones. The sample consisted of whole blood, taken in connection with sensitization to the hapten diphenylcyclopropenone (DPC). The receptor set was obtained from a woman aged 55-70 years with alopecia areata. Some clones in this sample may be carry-over from other donors' samples.

This clonotype was picked up many times. The chain recombines TRBV9 with TRBJ1-1, with 9 bases identical to TRBD1. The germline CDR1 and CDR2 sequences are SGDLS and YYNGEE. The CDR3 length is 14 residues. The ends lost 0 bases at V and 5 bases at J; junction bases unmatched: 2. For the CDR3, the DNA is TGTGCCAGCAGCGTAGAGGGACAGGGAACTGAAGCTTTCTTT. This translates into CASSVEGQGTEAFF.

This clonotype was observed at least ten times. The chain employs TRBV12-3 or TRBV12-4 and TRBJ2-7; either TRBD1 or TRBD2 may supply D (5 bases each). The CDR3 runs 14 residues. Trimming shortened V by 6 bases and J by 6 bases, and 18 bases separated the two germline ends. The CDR3 DNA is TGTGCCAGCAGCCCCGGGACCAAATCTGGCGAGCAGTACTTC. It specifies CASSPGTKSGEQYF.

The chain has TRBV30 and TRBJ1-2; D might be TRBD1 (5 bases). This CDR3 has 12 residues. Germline V gives CDR1 GTSNPN, CDR2 SVGIG (reference sequence). Trimming removed 3 bases from V and 4 bases from J, with 9 bases in between. The chain's CDR3 is CAWRAGGYGYTF. As DNA, the CDR3 is TGTGCCTGGAGAGCGGGGGGCTATGGCTACACCTTC.

This clonotype was seen ten or more times. The gene calls are TRBV10-1 and TRBJ1-1; 10 bases fit TRBD1. This CDR3 has 15 residues. After removal of 7 bases from V and 5 bases from J, the junction contained 10 bases not matched to a gene. Per germline, CDR1 WNHNN and CDR2 SYGVQD (reference sequence). The CDR3 region is CASIPGTGVGTEAFF. Here the CDR3 DNA reads TGCGCCAGCATCCCCGGGACAGGGGTGGGGACTGAAGCTTTCTTT.

This clonotype has a handful of counts. CDR3 DNA sequence: TGTGCCAGCAGCGCCGGACTAGCGGGGGGCACAGATACGCAGTATTTT. This encodes CASSAGLAGGTDTQYF. V and J are TRBV13 and TRBJ2-3, with 13 bases matching TRBD2. Germline V CDR1 and CDR2: PRHDT, FYEKMQ (reference sequence). Trimming took 5 bases from V and 1 from J; bases not matched to a gene: 3. The CDR3 totals 16 residues.

This clonotype came up many times. The chain carries TRBV27 and TRBJ1-5, with D possibly matching TRBD1 (6 bases). The CDR3 sequence is 14 residues long. Per the germline V gene, CDR1 is MNHEY and CDR2 is SMNVEV (reference sequence). Trimming removed 6 bases at V and 2 bases at J, with 11 bases between. The DNA of the CDR3 is TGTGCCAGCAGGGGATGGACAGGCAATCAGCCCCAGCATTTT. This codes for CASRGWTGNQPQHF.

This clonotype was seen at least ten times. CDR3 sequence: CASRGVANVLTF. CDR3 DNA: TGTGCCAGCAGGGGGGTCGCCAACGTCCTGACTTTC. The rearrangement links TRBV6-2 or TRBV6-3 to TRBJ2-6, with D perhaps matching TRBD1 or TRBD2 (5 bases each). Between the trimmed V and J ends, which lost 6 bases and 7 bases, there was a span of 7 bases. There are 12 residues in the CDR3. Per germline, CDR1 MNHEY and CDR2 SVGEGT.

This clonotype has at least ten counts. The CDR3 DNA reads as TGTGCCAGCAGCGGGGGACAAGAGACCCAGTACTTC. Amino acids: CASSGGQETQYF. The chain joins TRBV11-3 to TRBJ2-5; D is possibly TRBD1 or TRBD2 (5 bases each). Per the germline V gene, CDR1 is SGHNT and CDR2 is YENEEA. Trimming cost V 5 bases and J 2 bases, with 6 bases left between them. The CDR3 runs to 12 residues.

This chain connects TRBV6-2 or TRBV6-3 to TRBJ1-2; D is unresolved. This CDR3 spans 15 amino acids. Germline V gene data show CDR1 as MNHEY and CDR2 as SVGEGT. The germline V and J ends were trimmed by 2 bases and 3 bases, with 13 bases remaining between them. The CDR3, as DNA: TGTGCCAGCAGTTACATTCTTGACACGGACTATGGCTACACCTTC. Amino acid sequence: CASSYILDTDYGYTF.

This clonotype was seen only a few times. This chain's CDR3 is CASSLAGKNTGELFF. The CDR3 nucleotides are TGTGCCAGCAGCTTGGCAGGGAAGAACACCGGGGAGCTGTTTTTT. This chain links TRBV5-4 with TRBJ2-2, with D possibly matching TRBD1 (5 bases). Trimming took 0 bases from V and 1 from J, leaving 7 bases between them. Looked up from germline, CDR1 is SGHNT and CDR2 is YYREEE (reference sequence). The CDR3 spans 15 residues.

The chain joins TRBV11-2 to TRBJ2-1; TRBD1 or TRBD2 may be the D gene (6 bases each). Looked up from germline, CDR1 is SGHAT and CDR2 is FQNNGV. The V gene lost 1 base and the J gene lost 14 bases, with 12 bases spanning the gap. The CDR3 runs 12 residues. CDR3 sequence: CASSLGVGGKFF. CDR3 DNA: TGTGCCAGCAGCTTAGGCGTGGGGGGCAAGTTCTTC. Using reference TRBV11-2 and TRBJ2-1 for the parts outside the CDR3, the full variable domain is EAGVAQSPRYKIIEKRQSVAFWCNPISGHATLYWYQQILGQGPKLLIQFQNNGVVDDSQLPKDRFSAERLKGVDSTLKIQPAKLEDSAVYLCASSLGVGGKFFGPGTRLTVL.

This clonotype has a count of ten or more. This sequence joins TRBV2 and TRBJ2-1, with 12 bases that match TRBD2. This CDR3 region has 15 residues. J lost 10 bases, V lost 4 bases, and 8 bases had no gene match. CDR1 and CDR2 (germline): SNHLY, FYNNEI. The DNA of the CDR3 is TGTGCCAGCAGTGTGGTACGGACTAGCGGGGCGGAGCAGTTCTTC. This sequence encodes CASSVVRTSGAEQFF.

This clonotype was seen a few times. This sequence joins TRBV18 and TRBJ2-1; D remains ambiguous. V lost 6 bases and J lost 0, with 9 bases in between. The V gene's germline CDR1 is KGHSH and CDR2 LQKENI. The CDR3 length is 14 residues. The CDR3 nucleotides read TGTGCCAGCTCTGGATTGAGCTCCTACAATGAGCAGTTCTTC. Protein product: CASSGLSSYNEQFF.

The V gene is TRBV20-1, the J gene TRBJ2-5; 11 positions agree with TRBD2. The V segment lost 2 bases and the J segment 0 bases; nucleotides outside the gene matches: 11. Germline values: CDR1 DFQATT, CDR2 SNEGSKA (reference sequence). The CDR3 is 18 residues long. CDR3 sequence (DNA): TGCAGTGCTAGAATTTCCGGGTCTAGCGGGGGGCACCAAGAGACCCAGTACTTC. This gives the protein CSARISGSSGGHQETQYF.

The CDR3: CAGGYRASKNIQYF. In DNA, the CDR3 is TGTGCCGGGGGGTACAGGGCGTCCAAAAACATTCAGTACTTC. The rearrangement links TRBV6-1 to TRBJ2-4; possibly TRBD1 or TRBD2 for D (6 bases each). This CDR3 comprises 14 residues. From germline, CDR1 is MNHNS and CDR2 SASEGT. Deletions cut 11 bases from V and 2 bases from J, with 16 bases between.

The rearrangement links TRBV30 to TRBJ1-2, with D possibly being TRBD1 (5 bases). CDR1 and CDR2 (germline): GTSNPN, SVGIG (reference sequence). The CDR3 length is 11 residues. V was pared by 3 bases and J by 12 bases, with 14 bases between. The CDR3 DNA sequence: TGTGCCTGGAGCCTGGGAGGGGCCCACACCTTC. It encodes CAWSLGGAHTF.

Many counts were recorded for this clonotype. The chain combines TRBV19 with TRBJ2-7; no firm D call. The V gene's germline CDR1 is LNHDA and CDR2 SQIVND (reference sequence). The CDR3 extends over 11 amino acids. V lost 4 bases and J lost 3, with 4 bases in between. The CDR3 DNA reads TGTGCCAGTAGTAACCTCTACGAGCAGTACTTC. Protein: CASSNLYEQYF.

A remark on this clonotype: Compared with germline, one end of the junction differs, possibly owing to a read error. This chain uses TRBV13 with TRBJ2-5; no clear D gene. Germline V gives CDR1 PRHDT, CDR2 FYEKMQ (reference sequence). The CDR3 sequence is 14 residues long. This CDR3 is CVSSLEAEQETQYF. The CDR3 DNA sequence: TGTGTCAGCAGCTTAGAGGCAGAACAAGAGACCCAGTACTTC.

This clonotype was observed at least ten times. The CDR3 nucleotides read TGCAGTGCGTGGGACAGAAACACAGATACGCAGTATTTT. This encodes CSAWDRNTDTQYF. This chain links TRBV20-1 with TRBJ2-3, with 7 bases fitting TRBD1. CDR1 and CDR2 (germline): DFQATT, SNEGSKA (reference sequence). CDR3 length equals 13 residues. Trimming cost V 6 bases and J 2 bases; bases outside gene matches: 5.

Ten or more counts support this clonotype. This chain uses TRBV4-1 with TRBJ2-4, with unresolved D. V dropped 4 bases and J dropped 6 bases, with 19 bases sitting between them. The germline CDR1 and CDR2 sequences are MGHRA and YSYEKL. CDR3 length: 16 amino acids. The DNA for the CDR3 is TGCGCCAGCAGCCCCCCAGGCAGGTCCGTGGGAAACATTCAGTACTTC. Translation: CASSPPGRSVGNIQYF.

There are many counts of this clonotype. The chain joins TRBV11-2 to TRBJ2-1, with D perhaps matching TRBD1 or TRBD2 (5 bases each). The CDR3 consists of 12 residues. The germline V and J ends were trimmed by 5 bases and 9 bases, with 11 bases remaining between them. Germline assignment: CDR1 SGHAT and CDR2 FQNNGV. The CDR3 coding sequence is TGTGCCAGCAGCCGGGCTGGGGGTGAGCAGTTCTTC. Its translation is CASSRAGGEQFF.

This clonotype was seen more than once but under ten times. V gene TRBV7-9 combines with J gene TRBJ1-1, with TRBD1 identical over 8 bases. The germline V gene encodes CDR1 SEHNR and CDR2 FQNEAQ (reference sequence). V lost 10 bases and J lost 3; bases outside the gene matches: 7. The CDR3 is 13 residues long. The CDR3, as DNA: TGTGCCACCTCCATACAGGGGGACACTGAAGCTTTCTTT. Its protein is CATSIQGDTEAFF.

This clonotype was seen repeatedly, ten times or more. J is TRBJ2-7 and V is TRBV14; the D is unclear. Germline V gives CDR1 SGHDN, CDR2 FVKESK. V lost 1 base, J lost 5 bases, and 9 bases lay in between. The CDR3 has 13 amino acids. The CDR3 DNA reads TGTGCCAGCAGCCAAGTCGTGACGGACGAGCAGTACTTC. Translated, it gives CASSQVVTDEQYF.

This clonotype was detected only a few times. V and J are TRBV7-2 and TRBJ1-5, with D possibly matching TRBD1 (5 bases). Germline lookup yields CDR1 SGHTA and CDR2 FQGNSA. V was trimmed by 3 bases and J by 9 bases, leaving 12 bases between them. The CDR3 sequence is 13 residues long. Written as DNA, the CDR3 is TGTGCCAGCAGCTTGGGGCAGGAGCGGCCCCAGCATTTT. It yields the protein CASSLGQERPQHF.

The chain links TRBV24-1 to TRBJ2-3; D unclear. Between the trimmed V and J ends, which lost 4 bases and 6 bases, there was a span of 13 bases. The CDR3 spans 14 residues. The germline V gene encodes CDR1 KGHDR and CDR2 SFDVKD. DNA for the CDR3: TGTGCCACCAGTGAGGCGGTGGCCGGGGATACGCAGTATTTT. The encoded protein is CATSEAVAGDTQYF.

There are many counts of this clonotype. This chain uses TRBV12-3 or TRBV12-4 with TRBJ2-3; 7 bases fit TRBD2. V lost 2 bases and J lost 0; bases outside the gene matches: 5. There are 16 residues in the CDR3. The CDR3 sequence: CASSLRWGGSTDTQYF. The CDR3, as DNA: TGTGCCAGCAGTTTAAGATGGGGGGGTAGCACAGATACGCAGTATTTT.

The chain has TRBV27 and TRBJ2-7; 11 bases line up with TRBD1. This CDR3 has 16 residues. Germline assignment: CDR1 MNHEY and CDR2 SMNVEV (reference sequence). V was pared by 4 bases and J by 1 base, with 6 bases of the junction left unmatched. CDR3 protein: CASSSPGTGGSYEQYF. The CDR3 DNA reads TGTGCCAGCAGTTCCCCCGGGACAGGGGGGTCCTACGAGCAGTACTTC.